The entry below describes one T cell receptor beta chain. This clonotype occurred a few times. Its recognized antigen is unknown. Base qualities are not recorded, but no much larger clone differs from it by a single base. These data are taken from a study of T-cell memory formation after mild COVID-19 (dated by TCRdb to about 2021). The study in broad terms: TCR sequence clusters from the two donors were largely donor specific. In two donors, T-cell clones that expanded and contracted after mild COVID-19 were followed by sequencing TCRalpha and TCRbeta repertoires longitudinally. Two young, previously healthy adult volunteers made up the cohort, one male and one female. Findings and caveats that apply to the study as a whole: Some responding clones were detected in pre-infection memory, which suggested that pre-existing cross-reactive memory T cells had joined the SARS-CoV-2 response. The study included only two mild cases, and larger cohorts that include severe cases with pre-infection samples were judged to be necessary. The second-wave clones that peaked on day 37 were not confirmed to be SARS-CoV-2 specific. Balanced CD4/CD8 phenotypes were observed for clones contracting from day 15 to 85, whereas a bias towards CD4+ was observed for a second wave of clones expanding from day 15 to 37. Contracting CD4+ clones were located mainly in the CM and EM memory subsets, whereas CD8+ clones were found to be enriched in EMRA.

The sequencing machine was an Illumina NovaSeq 6000. TCRalpha and TCRbeta cDNA libraries were constructed by 5'RACE with constant-segment primers, with sample barcodes and unique molecular identifiers being introduced. Trizol reagent was used to extract RNA from every sample. Libraries were amplified in two PCR steps, with a second sample barcode and Illumina TruSeq adapters added in the second step. Sequencing of the libraries was done on an Illumina NovaSeq, producing 2 x 150 bp paired-end reads. The published analysis was carried out like this. With migec v1.2.7, reads were demultiplexed and then collapsed into UMI-guided consensus sequences. Using mixcr v2.1.11, the UMI consensuses were aligned to TRA and TRB V and J templates and assembled into clonotypes. Clonotypes were classified as expanded or contracted when called significant by both edgeR and NoisET, with noise models trained on biological replicates. For edgeR calls, a false discovery rate-adjusted p below 0.01 and a log2 fold-change threshold of 1 were applied. As an exploratory analysis of dynamics, PCA with hierarchical clustering was applied to max-normalized trajectories of the 1000 most abundant clonotypes. Each responding clone was given a CD4 or CD8 phenotype based on the CD4+ and CD8+ repertoires, which had been sequenced separately. TCRdb cleaned the public reads at Q25 with fastp, built clones with MiXCR and kept in-frame beta chains. Rows are combined by CDR3 protein, so each entry shows the most common genes and DNA. The V and J calls were determined by TCRdb, not by the authors. Counted in this sample were around 210,000 distinct CDR3 sequences; 9.5% of them appeared once. Around 3.3% of the sample is in the top ten clones.

Ficoll-Paque density gradient centrifugation was the method used to isolate PBMCs. The CDR3 holds 16 amino acids from the cysteine to the phenylalanine. Of all the DNA, just the CDR3 is kept, 48 bases in frame from base 1. V is clipped by 5 bases and J by 4 bases, and the sequence between their germline boundaries is 20 bases long. The germline V gene yields MDHEN for CDR1 and SYDVKM for CDR2. The sequence is built from TRBV28 and TRBJ1-2; tentative D gene TRBD1, with 5 bases matching. The sequenced material came from PBMCs or a T cell subset sorted from them (not recorded which). The clonotype was recovered from a man aged 18 to 35 who had mild COVID-19 (a few samples of this study predate the infection). The sample titles of this study are shuffled in the database, so cell type and time point are left out; the donor was told from shared clones. The DNA sequence follows: TGTGCCAGCAGTCCCAGCTCCGGGGCTGGCCCCTATGGCTACACCTTC. It encodes CASSPSSGAGPYGYTF.